This T cell receptor beta chain was observed in a study of cytomegalovirus exposure and HLA in healthy donors. The CDR3 totals 16 residues. Germline V gene data show CDR1 as SEHNR and CDR2 as FQNEAQ (reference sequence). Trimming pared 6 bases from V and 0 bases from J, leaving 15 bases between. About this clone itself: What it recognizes is unknown.

Findings and caveats of the study: A list of more than 150 TCR beta chains associated with cytomegalovirus was given. In vitro, three CMV-associated chains proved specific for CMV antigens.

Profiled with immunoSEQ multiplex PCR; TCRdb holds only in-frame clones, not every one. The sample yields tens of thousands of clones, over 95% seen once. This chain uses TRBV7-9 with TRBJ1-3; D is perhaps TRBD1 (6 bases). The receptor was derived from a man aged 18 to 29 in good health and CMV-seronegative. What was sequenced was PBMCs. CDR3: CASRPPDRTSGNTIYF. The CDR3 DNA reads as TGTGCCAGCAGACCCCCCGACAGGACCTCTGGAAACACCATATATTTT.